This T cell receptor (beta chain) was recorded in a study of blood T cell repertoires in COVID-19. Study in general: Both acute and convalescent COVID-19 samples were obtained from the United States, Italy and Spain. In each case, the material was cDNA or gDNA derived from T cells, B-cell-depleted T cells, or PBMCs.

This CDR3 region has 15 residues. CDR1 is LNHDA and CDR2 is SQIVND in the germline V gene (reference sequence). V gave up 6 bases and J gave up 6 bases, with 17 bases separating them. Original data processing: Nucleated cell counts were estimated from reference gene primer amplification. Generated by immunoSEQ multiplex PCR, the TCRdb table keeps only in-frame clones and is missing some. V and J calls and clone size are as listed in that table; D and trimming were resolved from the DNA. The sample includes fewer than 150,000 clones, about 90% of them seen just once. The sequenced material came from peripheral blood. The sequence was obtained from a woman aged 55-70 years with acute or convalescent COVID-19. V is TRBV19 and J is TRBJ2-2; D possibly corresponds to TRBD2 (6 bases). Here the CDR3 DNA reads TGTGCCAGTAGCCACGACTACGGAGGGGCCGGGGAGCTGTTTTTT. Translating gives CASSHDYGGAGELFF.